These 15 T cell receptor beta chains were all obtained from the same sample, sequenced in a study of a mutant IDH1 vaccine in newly diagnosed glioma. Clones were sequenced by immunoSEQ multiplex PCR, and TCRdb holds only the in-frame ones, with some missing. The repertoire holds 70,000 to 90,000 clones, with 91% as singletons. These TCRs' antigens remain unknown. Time point denoted: week 5, during vaccination. Every single dose of the vaccine, 300 ug of mutant IDH1 20-mer peptide, came with topical imiquimod. The sample consisted of PBMCs, taken from a glioma patient whose treatment included an IDH1 peptide vaccine. The origin of the receptors is a woman in her 50s with glioma.

The chain has TRBV5-4 and TRBJ2-5; 9 nucleotides match TRBD1. There are 13 residues in the CDR3. Germline loops: CDR1 SGHNT, CDR2 YYREEE (reference sequence). Losses at the gene ends were 5 bases for V and 2 bases for J; bases not matched to a gene: 1. DNA of the CDR3: TGTGCCAGCAGGACAGGGGGACAAGAGACCCAGTACTTC. It translates to CASRTGGQETQYF.

Of note for this clone: Germline is not matched at one junction end, which may reflect a read error. The gene calls are TRBV7-7 and TRBJ2-5; 9 nucleotides align to TRBD1. Germline CDR1 reads SSHAT; CDR2 reads FNYEAQ (reference sequence). This CDR3 contains 15 residues. CDR3 DNA sequence: TGTGCTAGCACCGCCGGGACAGGGCAACAAGAGACCCAGTACTTC. The encoded protein is CASTAGTGQQETQYF.

J is TRBJ2-3 and V is TRBV27, with 8 bases identical to TRBD2. The ends lost 3 bases at V and 0 bases at J; junction bases unmatched: 2. The germline V gene encodes CDR1 MNHEY and CDR2 SMNVEV (reference sequence). The CDR3 sequence is 15 residues long. CDR3 residues: CASSFAGGSTDTQYF. CDR3 DNA sequence: TGTGCCAGCAGTTTTGCGGGAGGTAGCACAGATACGCAGTATTTT.

The chain is built from TRBV29-1 and TRBJ2-3, with 11 bases matching TRBD2. Germline V gene sequence: CDR1 SQVTM, CDR2 ANQGSEA. The CDR3 consists of 14 residues. The V and J ends lost 7 bases and 2 bases, in that order; junction bases with no gene match: 5. CDR3 loop: CSGGLAGFTDTQYF. CDR3 sequence (DNA): TGCAGCGGTGGACTAGCGGGCTTCACAGATACGCAGTATTTT.

This clone was found once. The gene calls are TRBV30 and TRBJ2-7, with D possibly TRBD2 on 7 matching bases. CDR1 GTSNPN and CDR2 SVGIG come from the germline V gene (reference sequence). This CDR3 contains 13 residues. V lost 1 base and J 4 bases, leaving 11 bases between the germline ends. This CDR3 is CAWSAGRGYEQYF. CDR3 sequence (DNA): TGTGCCTGGAGTGCGGGGAGGGGGTACGAGCAGTACTTC.

This rearrangement joins TRBV2 to TRBJ1-5, with D uncertain. The CDR3 has 13 amino acids. Germline lookup yields CDR1 SNHLY and CDR2 FYNNEI. The V gene lost 4 bases and the J gene lost 1 base, with 5 bases spanning the gap. CDR3 in DNA: TGTGCCAGCAGTGGGGAGAGCAATCAGCCCCAGCATTTT. This translates into CASSGESNQPQHF.

This chain joins TRBV6-6 and TRBJ1-4; 8 bases align to TRBD1. Germline assignment: CDR1 MNHNY and CDR2 SVGAGI (reference sequence). The V and J ends lost 5 bases and 8 bases, in that order; junction bases with no gene match: 7. CDR3 length equals 14 residues. The CDR3 region is CASSLQGVREKLFF. The CDR3 DNA sequence: TGTGCCAGCAGTCTACAGGGGGTTAGGGAAAAACTGTTTTTT.

The chain joins TRBV12-5 to TRBJ2-2, with 9 nucleotides matching TRBD1. In germline, CDR1 is LGHNT, CDR2 FRNRAP. Losses at the gene ends were 2 bases for V and 5 bases for J; bases not matched to a gene: 6. This CDR3 contains 16 residues. The DNA for the CDR3 is TGTGCTAGTGGTTTGCGACAGGGGGGAGGAACCGGGGAGCTGTTTTTT. It translates to CASGLRQGGGTGELFF.

This clone has only one observation. The gene calls are TRBV9 and TRBJ2-7, with 7 positions matching TRBD1. The CDR3 consists of 15 residues. Trimming at V came to 3 bases and at J to 4 bases, leaving 10 bases not matched to a gene. Germline assignment: CDR1 SGDLS and CDR2 YYNGEE. CDR3 in amino acids: CASSATGAPGYEQYF. CDR3 coding DNA: TGTGCCAGCAGCGCCACAGGGGCGCCTGGGTACGAGCAGTACTTC.

The rearrangement joins TRBV5-5 to TRBJ1-2; 7 nucleotides match TRBD1. After removal of 4 bases from V and 2 bases from J, the junction contained 8 bases not matched to a gene. The CDR3 loop spans 15 amino acids. Germline-derived CDR1 and CDR2 are SGHKS and YYEKEE (reference sequence). CDR3 loop: CASSPTGKGNYGYTF. For the CDR3, the DNA is TGTGCCAGCAGCCCGACAGGGAAAGGGAACTATGGCTACACCTTC.

The chain uses TRBV7-3 and TRBJ2-2; D is ambiguous. Germline CDR1 and CDR2: SGHTA and FQGTGA. The CDR3 extends over 13 amino acids. V lost 5 bases to trimming and J lost 5 bases, with 9 bases between them. CDR3 in amino acids: CASSQEWTGELFF. The CDR3 DNA follows: TGTGCCAGCAGCCAGGAGTGGACCGGGGAGCTGTTTTTT.

This chain joins TRBV7-3 and TRBJ1-1; D is unresolved. Germline V gene lookup returns CDR1 SGHTA and CDR2 FQGTGA. V was clipped by 2 bases and J by 8 bases, with 12 bases between them. The CDR3 is made up of 13 amino acids. The CDR3 nucleotides are TGTGCCAGCAGCTTATACTCGGGCGGAGAAGCTTTCTTT. The encoded protein is CASSLYSGGEAFF. Together with reference TRBV7-3 and TRBJ1-1, the CDR3 gives the full variable domain: GAGVSQTPSNKVTEKGKYVELRCDPISGHTALYWYRQSLGQGPEFLIYFQGTGAADDSGLPNDRFFAVRPEGSVSTLKIQRTERGDSAVYLCASSLYSGGEAFFGQGTRLTVV.

The J gene is TRBJ2-5, the V gene TRBV5-1; TRBD2 is a possible D gene (6 bases). CDR3 size: 15 residues. From germline, CDR1 is SGHRS and CDR2 YFSETQ. V was trimmed by 4 bases and J by 2 bases, leaving 15 bases between them. The CDR3 region has the DNA TGCGCCAGCAGCGGCGGGGCGGGAACTCAAGAGACCCAGTACTTC. Residues: CASSGGAGTQETQYF.

This clone was seen only a few times. This chain links TRBV28 with TRBJ2-7; the D gene is possibly TRBD1 (5 bases). Germline values: CDR1 MDHEN, CDR2 SYDVKM. The V gene lost 5 bases and the J gene lost 4 bases, with 6 bases spanning the gap. This CDR3 is built from 11 residues. In DNA, the CDR3 is TGTGCCAGCAGTAGGGGTTACGAGCAGTACTTC. It yields the protein CASSRGYEQYF.

This clone has only a few counts. This chain connects TRBV5-8 to TRBJ1-2; possible D gene TRBD1, 5 bases. The germline CDR1 and CDR2 sequences are SGHTS and YDEGEE. The length of the CDR3 is 14 residues. V was trimmed by 0 bases and J by 4 bases, leaving 10 bases between them. CDR3 amino acids: CASSLEGVFYGYTF. Written as DNA, the CDR3 is TGTGCCAGCAGCTTGGAAGGGGTTTTCTATGGCTACACCTTC.